This TCR beta chain emerged from a study of T cell responses to AZD1222 COVID-19 vaccine. Study-level findings and limits: Donors were chiefly white British, with a greater number of females, and clonal diversity was perhaps underestimated.

TCRdb keeps only in-frame clones here, not all; method: immunoSEQ multiplex PCR. The table records under 150,000 clones, about 93% of them present only once. With regard to this clone: The antigen remains undetermined.

The V gene end was trimmed by 8 bases and the J gene end by 4 bases; junction bases not matched to a gene: 16. The germline gives CDR1 MDHEN, CDR2 SYDVKM. The CDR3 covers 16 residues. This chain uses TRBV28 with TRBJ1-2; TRBD1 agrees at 7 bases. The receptor comes from an adult in good health. Sample: peripheral blood, taken on day 0 of AZD1222 vaccination. The CDR3 here is CASALSGSGTAYGYTF. CDR3 in DNA: TGTGCCAGCGCCCTGAGCGGATCCGGGACAGCCTATGGCTACACCTTC.